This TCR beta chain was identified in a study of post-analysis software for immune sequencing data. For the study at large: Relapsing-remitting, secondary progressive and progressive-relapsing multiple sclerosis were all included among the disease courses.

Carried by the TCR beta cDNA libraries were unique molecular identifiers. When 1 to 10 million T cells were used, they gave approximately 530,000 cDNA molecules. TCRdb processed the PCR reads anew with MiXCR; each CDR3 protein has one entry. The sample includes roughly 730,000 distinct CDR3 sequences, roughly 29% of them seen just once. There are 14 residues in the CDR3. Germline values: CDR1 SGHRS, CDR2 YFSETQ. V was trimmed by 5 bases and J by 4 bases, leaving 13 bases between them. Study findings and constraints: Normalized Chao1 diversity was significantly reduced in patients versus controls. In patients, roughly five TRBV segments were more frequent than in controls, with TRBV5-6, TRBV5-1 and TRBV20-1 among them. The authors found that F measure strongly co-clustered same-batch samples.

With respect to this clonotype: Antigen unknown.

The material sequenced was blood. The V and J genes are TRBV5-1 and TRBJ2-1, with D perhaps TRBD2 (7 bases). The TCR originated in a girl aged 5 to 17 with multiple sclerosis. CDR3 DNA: TGCGCCAGCAGTTACCGGGGGGCATACAATGAGCAGTTCTTC. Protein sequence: CASSYRGAYNEQFF.